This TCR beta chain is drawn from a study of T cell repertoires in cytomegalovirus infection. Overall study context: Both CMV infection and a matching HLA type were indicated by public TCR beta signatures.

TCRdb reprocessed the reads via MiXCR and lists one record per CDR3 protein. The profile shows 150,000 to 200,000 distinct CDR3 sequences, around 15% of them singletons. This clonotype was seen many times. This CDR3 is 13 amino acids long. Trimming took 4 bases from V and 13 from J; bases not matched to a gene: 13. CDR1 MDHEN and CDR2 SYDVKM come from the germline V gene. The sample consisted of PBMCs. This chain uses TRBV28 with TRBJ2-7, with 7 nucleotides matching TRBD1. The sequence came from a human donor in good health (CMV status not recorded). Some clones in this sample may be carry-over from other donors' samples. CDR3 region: CASSSGQIALGYF. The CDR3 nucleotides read TGTGCCAGCAGTTCGGGACAGATTGCCCTTGGTTACTTC.